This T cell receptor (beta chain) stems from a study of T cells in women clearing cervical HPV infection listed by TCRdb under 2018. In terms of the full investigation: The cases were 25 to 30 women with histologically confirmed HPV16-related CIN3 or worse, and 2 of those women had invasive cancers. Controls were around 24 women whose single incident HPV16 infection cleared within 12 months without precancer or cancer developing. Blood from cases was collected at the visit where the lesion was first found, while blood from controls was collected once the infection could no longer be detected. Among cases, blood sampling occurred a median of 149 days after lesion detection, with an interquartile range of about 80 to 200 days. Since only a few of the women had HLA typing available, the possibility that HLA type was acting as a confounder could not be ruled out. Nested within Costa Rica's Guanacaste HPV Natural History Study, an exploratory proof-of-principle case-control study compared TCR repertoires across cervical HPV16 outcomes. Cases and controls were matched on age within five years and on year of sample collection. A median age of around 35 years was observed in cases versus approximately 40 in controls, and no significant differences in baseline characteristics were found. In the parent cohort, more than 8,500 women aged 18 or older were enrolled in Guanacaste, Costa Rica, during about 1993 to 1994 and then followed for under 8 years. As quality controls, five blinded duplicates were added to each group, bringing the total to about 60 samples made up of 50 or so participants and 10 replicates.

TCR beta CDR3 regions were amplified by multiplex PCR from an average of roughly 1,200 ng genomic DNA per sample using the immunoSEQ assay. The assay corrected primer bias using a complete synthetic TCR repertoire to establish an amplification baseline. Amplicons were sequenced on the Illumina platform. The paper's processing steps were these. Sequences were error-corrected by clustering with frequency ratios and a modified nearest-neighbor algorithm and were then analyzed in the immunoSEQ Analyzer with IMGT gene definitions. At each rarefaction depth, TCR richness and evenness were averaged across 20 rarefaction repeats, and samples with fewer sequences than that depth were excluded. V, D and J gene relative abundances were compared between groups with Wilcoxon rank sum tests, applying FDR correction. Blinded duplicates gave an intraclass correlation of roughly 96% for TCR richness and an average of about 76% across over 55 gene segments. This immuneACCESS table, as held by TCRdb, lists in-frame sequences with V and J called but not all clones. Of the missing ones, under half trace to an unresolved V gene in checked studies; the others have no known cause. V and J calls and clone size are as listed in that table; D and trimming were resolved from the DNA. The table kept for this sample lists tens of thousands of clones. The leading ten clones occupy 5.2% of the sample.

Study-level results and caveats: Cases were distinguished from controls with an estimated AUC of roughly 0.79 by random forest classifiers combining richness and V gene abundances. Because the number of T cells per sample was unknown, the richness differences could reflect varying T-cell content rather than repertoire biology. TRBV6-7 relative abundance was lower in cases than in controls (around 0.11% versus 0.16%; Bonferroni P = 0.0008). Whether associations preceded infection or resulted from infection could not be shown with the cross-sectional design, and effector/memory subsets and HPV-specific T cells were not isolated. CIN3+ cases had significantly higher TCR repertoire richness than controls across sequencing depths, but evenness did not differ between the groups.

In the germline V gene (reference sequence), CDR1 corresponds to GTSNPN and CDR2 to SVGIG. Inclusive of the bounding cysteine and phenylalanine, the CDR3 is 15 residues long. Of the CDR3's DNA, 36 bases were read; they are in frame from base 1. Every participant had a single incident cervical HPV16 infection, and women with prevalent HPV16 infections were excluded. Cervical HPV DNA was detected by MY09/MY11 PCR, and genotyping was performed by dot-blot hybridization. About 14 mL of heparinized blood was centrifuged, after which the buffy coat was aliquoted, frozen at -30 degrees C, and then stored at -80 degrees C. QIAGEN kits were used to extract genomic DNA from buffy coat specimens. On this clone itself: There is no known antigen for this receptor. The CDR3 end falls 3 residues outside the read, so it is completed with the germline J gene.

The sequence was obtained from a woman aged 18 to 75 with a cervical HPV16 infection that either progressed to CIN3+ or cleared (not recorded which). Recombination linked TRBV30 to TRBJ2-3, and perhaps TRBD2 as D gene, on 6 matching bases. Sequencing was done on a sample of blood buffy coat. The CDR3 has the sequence CAWSVPGGSNQPQYF. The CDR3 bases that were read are TGTGCCTGGAGTGTGCCCGGGGGAAGCAATCAGCCG.